The sequence of this TCR beta chain was determined in a study of blood T cell repertoires in COVID-19 (TCRdb year 2020). For context, the study as a whole: Samples from collaborators originated in the United States, Italy and Spain and spanned both the acute and convalescent phases of COVID-19. Samples were obtained from the ongoing ImmuneRACE study (first 160 participants) and from about 1,300 subjects provided by 6 global collaborators. The material from the prospective study consisted of cDNA or gDNA derived from T cells, B-cell-depleted T cells, or PBMCs. Subjects who had been exposed to COVID-19, were actively infected with it, or had recovered from it provided the deeply sampled blood TCRbeta repertoires that made up the dataset. A freely available public database, intended as a resource for researchers studying the immune response to SARS-CoV-2, is where the repertoires were released. Where available, HLA class I and class II types were obtained from metadata supplied by the sample provider rather than from assay-based typing. A de-identified subject ID, COVID-19 status, age in years and sex were almost always included in the sample metadata. What the authors observed across the whole study: How much clinical and demographic metadata was included differed by source and by participant, and the metadata was provided uncurated.

Trimming costs V 4 bases and J 4 bases, and their ends lie 10 bases apart. The germline V gene encodes CDR1 ENHRY and CDR2 SYGVKD. Including the terminal cysteine and phenylalanine, the CDR3 comprises 14 residues. The kept DNA is CDR3 alone, 42 bases in frame from the first base. TCRbeta CDR3 regions were amplified from genomic DNA using the immunoSEQ Assay, a bias-controlled multiplex PCR. As for the original processing: Nucleated cell counts per sample were estimated from amplification of reference gene primers within the assay. To quantify the absolute abundance of each unique TCRbeta CDR3 rearrangement, sequence reads were collapsed and filtered. For each sample, productive Simpson clonality was calculated as the square root of Simpson's diversity index across productive rearrangements. The clones in this table, taken by TCRdb from immuneACCESS, are in-frame only. Not every clone is retained; where verified, under half of the shortfall comes from an unresolved V gene, and the cause of the rest is unknown. V, J and clone size are those of that table, while D and trimming were read from the DNA. Across this sample there are about 150,000 clones, with 84% seen only once. More than 7.5% of the sample is taken by the ten largest.

Whole blood was collected in K2EDTA tubes by collaborating institutions according to the institutions' own protocols. Collaborator samples were shipped for TCRbeta analysis as frozen whole blood, isolated PBMCs, or DNA extracted from either sample type. Regarding this clone: This clone's antigen is unknown. No qualities accompany the bases; no much larger clone lies one base away.

The sequence came from a woman aged 45-60 years with acute or convalescent COVID-19. The rearrangement joined TRBV10-3 to TRBJ1-4; the D segment cannot be called with confidence. Sequenced material: peripheral blood. The DNA sequence is TGTGCCATCAGTGGGACGGGATTTAATGAAAAACTGTTTTTT. This codes for CAISGTGFNEKLFF.